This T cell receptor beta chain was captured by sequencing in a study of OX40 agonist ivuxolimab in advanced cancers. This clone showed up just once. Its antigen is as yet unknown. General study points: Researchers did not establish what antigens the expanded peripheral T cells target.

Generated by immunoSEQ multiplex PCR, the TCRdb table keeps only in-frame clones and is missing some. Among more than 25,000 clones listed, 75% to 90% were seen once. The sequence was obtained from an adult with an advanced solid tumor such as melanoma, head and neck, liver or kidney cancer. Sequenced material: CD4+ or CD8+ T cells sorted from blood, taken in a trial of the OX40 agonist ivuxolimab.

The CDR3 sequence is CASSFRLGGTLAKNIQYF. CDR3 coding DNA: TGCGCCAGCAGCTTCCGGCTAGGGGGAACTCTAGCCAAAAACATTCAGTACTTC. The rearrangement uses TRBV5-1 and TRBJ2-4; tentatively, D is TRBD1 (6 bases). This CDR3 is 18 amino acids long. V was clipped by 2 bases and J by 0 bases, with 18 bases between them. Germline CDR1 SGHRS, CDR2 YFSETQ.